This entry features one T cell receptor beta chain sequence. Antigen: not known. Using immunoSEQ multiplex PCR, the repertoire was profiled, and TCRdb retains in-frame clones only, with some absent. This table holds 37,000 or so clones, about 81% found once. V gave up 4 bases and J gave up 6 bases; unmatched junction bases: 6. CDR3 size: 15 residues. Germline CDR1 is SGHRS and CDR2 is YFSETQ. The data belong to a study of STAT5B mutations in CD4+ large granular lymphocyte leukemia. Study-wide points: Without HLA matching, higher CD4+ than CD8+ T-LGLL clonality could reflect small sample size. Top patient clones used TRBV06 genes more often: 8/27 versus 2/35 in controls.

The chain employs TRBV5-1 and TRBJ1-4; 10 positions match TRBD1. The origin of this receptor is a human donor in good health. The sequenced sample consisted of CD4+ T cells from blood buffy coats. The CDR3 region is CASSTGDRGHEKLFF. The CDR3 DNA reads TGCGCCAGCAGCACCGGGGACAGGGGCCATGAAAAACTGTTTTTT.